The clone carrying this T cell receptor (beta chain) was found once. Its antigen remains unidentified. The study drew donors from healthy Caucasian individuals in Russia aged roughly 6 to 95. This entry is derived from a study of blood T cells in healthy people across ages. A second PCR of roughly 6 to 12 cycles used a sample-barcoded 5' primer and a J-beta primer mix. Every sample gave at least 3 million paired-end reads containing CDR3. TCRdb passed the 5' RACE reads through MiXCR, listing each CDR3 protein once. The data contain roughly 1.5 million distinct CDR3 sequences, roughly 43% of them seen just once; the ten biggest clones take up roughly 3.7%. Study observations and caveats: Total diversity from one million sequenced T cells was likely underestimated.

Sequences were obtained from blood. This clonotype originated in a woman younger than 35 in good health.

The CDR3 DNA sequence: TGTGCCAGCAGCCTTTCCATTTACCGGGACGCCATCTACGAGCAGTACTTC. This codes for CASSLSIYRDAIYEQYF. The chain has TRBV13 and TRBJ2-7; D tentatively fits TRBD1 or TRBD2 (5 bases each). Germline values: CDR1 PRHDT, CDR2 FYEKMQ (reference sequence). The CDR3 covers 17 residues. Trimming took off 5 bases at V and 3 bases at J, with 23 bases between the two ends.